This is a list of T cell receptor beta chains from one sample in a study of T cell changes during pregnancy in multiple sclerosis. Only in-frame clones appear in the TCRdb table, and some are missing; sequencing was by immunoSEQ multiplex PCR. The repertoire includes fewer than 35,000 clones, more than 75% of them detected once, and roughly 0.4% sits in the top ten. The specimen was CD4+ T cells from peripheral blood mononuclear cells, collected in the second trimester of pregnancy. Source of these receptors: a female donor in good health, enrolled as a control in a pregnancy study. The CDR3 runs from the conserved cysteine through the conserved F or W. D genes are given only for firm matches. Some rows mark clone size as missing; the rest say once, few, many or name a class of expanded clone.

D gene: NA; clone size: NA; V gene: TRBV7-8; J gene: TRBJ2-1; CDR3 DNA: TGTGCCAGCAGCTTTCAGGGGCAGTCTGAGCAGTTCTTC; CDR3 protein: CASSFQGQSEQFF
D gene: NA; clone size: NA; V gene: TRBV7-6; J gene: TRBJ2-1; CDR3 DNA: TGTGCCAGCAGCTTAAACGGCAATGAGCAGTTCTTC; CDR3 protein: CASSLNGNEQFF
D gene: NA; clone size: NA; V gene: TRBV5-6; J gene: TRBJ1-1; CDR3 DNA: TGTGCCAGCAGCTTGGCGGGGGGCGAAGCTTTCTTT; CDR3 protein: CASSLAGGEAFF
D gene: TRBD1; clone size: few; V gene: TRBV7-8; J gene: TRBJ1-2; CDR3 DNA: TGTGCCAGCAGCCTATTCCTGGGACAGGGGGGCCTTGGCTACACCTTC; CDR3 protein: CASSLFLGQGGLGYTF
D gene: TRBD2; clone size: NA; V gene: TRBV5-4; J gene: TRBJ2-7; CDR3 DNA: TGTGCCAGCAGCTTGGGTAGCGGGAGGGGATACGAGCAGTACTTC; CDR3 protein: CASSLGSGRGYEQYF
D gene: NA; clone size: NA; V gene: TRBV7-9; J gene: TRBJ1-1; CDR3 DNA: TGTGCCAGCAGCCCCGTCAGTACTGAAGCTTTCTTT; CDR3 protein: CASSPVSTEAFF
D gene: TRBD2; clone size: NA; V gene: TRBV7-9; J gene: TRBJ2-1; CDR3 DNA: TGTGCCAGCAGCTTAGCGGGAGGGCATAAGCAGTTCTTC; CDR3 protein: CASSLAGGHKQFF
D gene: NA; clone size: NA; V gene: TRBV6-6; J gene: TRBJ1-1; CDR3 DNA: TGTGCCAGCCGGGAATACATGAACACTGAAGCTTTCTTT; CDR3 protein: CASREYMNTEAFF
D gene: NA; clone size: NA; V gene: TRBV19; J gene: TRBJ2-1; CDR3 DNA: TGTGCCAGTAGTATGAGGGCCCTAGGGAATGAGCAGTTCTTC; CDR3 protein: CASSMRALGNEQFF
D gene: NA; clone size: NA; V gene: TRBV6-1; J gene: TRBJ1-1; CDR3 DNA: TGTGCCAGCAGGGTGACAGAGAACACTGAAGCTTTCTTT; CDR3 protein: CASRVTENTEAFF
D gene: NA; clone size: NA; V gene: TRBV6-5; J gene: TRBJ1-1; CDR3 DNA: TGTGCCAGCAGTTATGATGGGCTCAAGGAAGCTTTCTTT; CDR3 protein: CASSYDGLKEAFF
D gene: NA; clone size: NA; V gene: TRBV18; J gene: TRBJ1-1; CDR3 DNA: TGTGCCAGCTCACCCGCGAGCGGGCTTGAAGCTTTCTTT; CDR3 protein: CASSPASGLEAFF
D gene: NA; clone size: NA; V gene: TRBV30; J gene: TRBJ1-6; CDR3 DNA: TGTGCCTGGAGGCGGGAGGCTTTTAATTCACCCCTCCACTTT; CDR3 protein: CAWRREAFNSPLHF
D gene: TRBD1; clone size: NA; V gene: TRBV30; J gene: TRBJ1-5; CDR3 DNA: TGTGCCTGGAGTGAACCCGACAGGGGCGGTCAGCCCCAGCATTTT; CDR3 protein: CAWSEPDRGGQPQHF
D gene: TRBD2; clone size: NA; V gene: TRBV10-2; J gene: TRBJ2-3; CDR3 DNA: TGCGCCAGCAGCATCCAAGGGAGCGGGGGAGATACGCAGTATTTT; CDR3 protein: CASSIQGSGGDTQYF
D gene: NA; clone size: once; V gene: TRBV5-6; J gene: TRBJ1-1; CDR3 DNA: TGTGCCAGCAGCCGTCAGGGGAACACTGAAGCTTTCTTT; CDR3 protein: CASSRQGNTEAFF
D gene: NA; clone size: NA; V gene: TRBV2; J gene: TRBJ2-5; CDR3 DNA: TGTGCCAGCAGCCCCCCAGCGGACCAAGAGACCCAGTACTTC; CDR3 protein: CASSPPADQETQYF
D gene: NA; clone size: NA; V gene: TRBV9; J gene: TRBJ1-4; CDR3 DNA: TGTGCCAGCAGCGCTCAGGGGCGGACTAATGAAAAACTGTTTTTT; CDR3 protein: CASSAQGRTNEKLFF
D gene: TRBD1; clone size: NA; V gene: TRBV5-1; J gene: TRBJ1-1; CDR3 DNA: TGCGCCAGCACCCAGGGGGGTGGGAACACTGAAGCTTTCTTT; CDR3 protein: CASTQGGGNTEAFF
D gene: NA; clone size: NA; V gene: TRBV20-1; J gene: TRBJ2-1; CDR3 DNA: TGCAGTGCTAGTAGGGGGGGTGAGCAGTTCTTC; CDR3 protein: CSASRGGEQFF
D gene: NA; clone size: NA; V gene: TRBV29-1; J gene: TRBJ1-2; CDR3 DNA: TGCAGCGCCAGGACAGAGGCTGGCTACACCTTC; CDR3 protein: CSARTEAGYTF
D gene: NA; clone size: NA; V gene: TRBV6-5; J gene: TRBJ1-2; CDR3 DNA: TGTGCCAGCAGTAGCGCGGGTCTAGGCTACACCTTC; CDR3 protein: CASSSAGLGYTF
D gene: NA; clone size: few; V gene: TRBV30; J gene: TRBJ2-4; CDR3 DNA: TGTGCCTGGAGTGAAGGGAGAGCCAAAAACATTCAGTACTTC; CDR3 protein: CAWSEGRAKNIQYF
D gene: NA; clone size: NA; V gene: TRBV7-2; J gene: TRBJ2-5; CDR3 DNA: TGTGCCAGCAGCTTAGCGCAGGGTCCAAAGGGGACCCAGTACTTC; CDR3 protein: CASSLAQGPKGTQYF
D gene: TRBD2; clone size: NA; V gene: TRBV13; J gene: TRBJ2-2; CDR3 DNA: TGTGCCCACCGGCGGGAGGGAGACACCGGGGAGCTGTTTTTT; CDR3 protein: CAHRREGDTGELFF
D gene: NA; clone size: NA; V gene: TRBV27; J gene: TRBJ2-1; CDR3 DNA: TGTGCCAGCAGTTTTAGTTTTCAGGGGGGCTCCTACAATGAGCAGTTCTTC; CDR3 protein: CASSFSFQGGSYNEQFF
D gene: NA; clone size: NA; V gene: TRBV4-1; J gene: TRBJ2-5; CDR3 DNA: TGCGCCAGCAGCCAAGCCCGGACAGTGGGTGAGACCCAGTACTTC; CDR3 protein: CASSQARTVGETQYF
D gene: NA; clone size: NA; V gene: TRBV12-5; J gene: TRBJ1-1; CDR3 DNA: TGTGCTAGTCAGGCGCCCATGAACACTGAAGCTTTCTTT; CDR3 protein: CASQAPMNTEAFF
D gene: TRBD1; clone size: NA; V gene: TRBV5-1; J gene: TRBJ2-1; CDR3 DNA: TGCGCCAGCAGCAGAGGGGGCTTCCTAGGGAATGAGCAGTTCTTC; CDR3 protein: CASSRGGFLGNEQFF
D gene: NA; clone size: NA; V gene: TRBV29-1; J gene: TRBJ1-1; CDR3 DNA: TGCAGCGTCCGGACAGATATGAACACTGAAGCTTTCTTT; CDR3 protein: CSVRTDMNTEAFF